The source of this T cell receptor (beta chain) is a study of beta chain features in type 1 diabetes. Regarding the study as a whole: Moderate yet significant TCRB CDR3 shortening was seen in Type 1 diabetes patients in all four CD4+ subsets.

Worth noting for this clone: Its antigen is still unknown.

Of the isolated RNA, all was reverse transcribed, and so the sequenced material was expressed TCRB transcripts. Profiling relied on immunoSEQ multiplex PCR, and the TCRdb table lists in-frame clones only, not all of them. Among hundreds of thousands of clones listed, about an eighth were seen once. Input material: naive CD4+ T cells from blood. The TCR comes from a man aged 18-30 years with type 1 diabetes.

The DNA for the CDR3 is TGTGCCAGCAGTTGGGCCCAGGGGGACTATGGCTACACCTTC. Translated, it gives CASSWAQGDYGYTF. V gene TRBV6-5 combines with J gene TRBJ1-2; 7 bases align to TRBD1. J was trimmed by 3 bases and V by 4 bases; bases with no gene match: 5. The CDR3 length is 14 residues. Germline lookup yields CDR1 MNHEY and CDR2 SVGAGI.